This T cell receptor (beta chain) derives from a study of blood T cell repertoires in COVID-19. Whole-study context: Spain, Italy and the United States supplied samples that represented acute and convalescent COVID-19. In each case, the material was cDNA or gDNA derived from T cells, B-cell-depleted T cells, or PBMCs.

The V gene's germline CDR1 is SNHLY and CDR2 FYNNEI. V was pared by 6 bases and J by 5 bases, with 9 bases between. The CDR3 runs to 12 residues. Original data processing: Reference gene primer amplification in the assay estimated nucleated cell counts. The data were produced by immunoSEQ multiplex PCR, yet TCRdb's version contains in-frame clones alone and is incomplete. The DNA gave D and trimming, while V, J and clone size come from that table. The repertoire includes 140,000 to 150,000 clones, around 87% of them detected once, and 13% sits in the top ten. Patients from Seattle were sampled longitudinally, starting during active infection.

The clonotype was recovered from a man aged 18 to 30 with COVID-19, enrolled during active disease. The V gene is TRBV2, the J gene TRBJ2-3; D not resolved. The specimen sequenced was peripheral blood. The CDR3 region is CASSGPGDTQYF. DNA of the CDR3: TGTGCCAGCAGCGGCCCGGGAGATACGCAGTATTTT. Full variable domain (rest looked up from reference TRBV2 and TRBJ2-3): EPEVTQTPSHQVTQMGQEVILRCVPISNHLYFYWYRQILGQKVEFLVSFYNNEISEKSEIFDDQFSVERPDGSNFTLKIRSTKLEDSAMYFCASSGPGDTQYFGPGTRLTVL.